The clone carrying this TCR beta chain was counted between two and nine times. Alongside a J-beta primer mix, a sample-barcoded 5' primer served in a second PCR lasting 7 to 11 cycles. TCRdb re-called the 5' RACE reads through MiXCR, storing one row per CDR3 protein. The sample holds nearly 800,000 distinct CDR3 sequences, 20% to 25% seen once. The junction had 17 bases not matched to a gene; V was cut back by 6 bases and J by 9 bases. Germline V CDR1 and CDR2: MNHEY, SVGAGI. The CDR3 contains 17 residues. The data belong to a study of blood T cells in healthy people across ages. This sample also belongs to another study, concerning T cells of mothers and their children. That publication notes: Compared with unrelated pairs, related mother-child pairs had slightly higher, non-significant overlap.

V gene TRBV6-5 combines with J gene TRBJ2-1, with 10 bases aligning to TRBD1. The sequence was obtained from a boy under 18 in good health. Sequencing input: blood. The CDR3 bases are TGTGCCAGCAGCTACGGGACAGGGGTGAGGAGTCGGGGTGAGCAGTTCTTC. Encoded protein: CASSYGTGVRSRGEQFF.